This T cell receptor beta chain was found in a study of T cells in Graves' hyperthyroidism and ophthalmopathy. Study-wide context: Peripheral blood specimens were obtained at initial diagnosis, prior to any treatment. Study findings and constraints: Ophthalmopathy and stable hyperthyroidism were separated by a 13 V-J model. Most expanded thyroid clonotypes above 0.001 also appeared in blood.

From RNA transcripts, TCR beta CDR3 regions were amplified. The TCR CDR3 first-round RT-PCR relied on the HTBI primer set. TCRdb reprocessed the multiplex PCR reads via MiXCR and lists one record per CDR3 protein. Of a few hundred thousand distinct CDR3 sequences in the sample, about 16% were seen once. Thyroid ultrasound, orbital computed tomography, clinical symptoms, and serum thyroxine and TRAb underpinned diagnoses. The V and J ends lost 8 bases and 8 bases respectively, with 15 bases between them. This CDR3 is built from 12 residues. Germline-derived CDR1 and CDR2 are MNHNS and SASEGT. The table lists this clonotype with many counts. Its target is unknown.

Material for sequencing was blood. The chain uses TRBV6-1 and TRBJ1-1; D is unresolved. This clonotype originated in a woman aged 40 to 55 with Graves' ophthalmopathy. This CDR3 reads CASLREGYEAFF. The CDR3 DNA follows: TGTGCCAGCCTCCGGGAGGGTTACGAAGCTTTCTTT.